Below are 2 T cell receptor beta chains sequenced from a single sample in a study of blood T cell repertoires in COVID-19 (dated by TCRdb to 2020 to 2022). Libraries were prepared through the immunoSEQ multiplex PCR assay. Entries here come from immuneACCESS through TCRdb and include only in-frame sequences with V and J called. Some clones fail to appear in such tables; in the studies checked, an unresolved V gene covers under half of the shortfall, and the cause of the remainder is unknown. A total of 250,000 or so clones appear in this sample, 85% to 90% of them only once. The top ten constitute less than 0.9% of the sample. What was sequenced was PBMCs or T cells enriched from blood (not recorded which). Every receptor here comes from a man aged 50-60 years who had been exposed to COVID-19.

The J gene is TRBJ1-5, the V gene TRBV30, with 9 bases lining up with TRBD1. The germline V gene encodes CDR1 GTSNPN and CDR2 SVGIG (reference sequence). The trim removed 1 base at V and 6 bases at J, leaving 4 bases unmatched. This CDR3 spans 14 amino acids. This chain's CDR3 is CAWSEDRGTQPQHF. The CDR3 coding sequence is TGTGCCTGGAGTGAGGACAGGGGAACTCAGCCCCAGCATTTT.

This rearrangement joins TRBV10-2 to TRBJ1-2; D is unresolved. Trimming shortened V by 6 bases and J by 0 bases, and 11 bases separated the two germline ends. The CDR3 runs to 14 residues. Germline V CDR1 and CDR2: WSHSY, SAAADI. CDR3 residues: CASSPRIANYGYTF. CDR3 sequence (DNA): TGCGCCAGCAGCCCCAGAATCGCTAACTATGGCTACACCTTC.